The next 18 T cell receptor beta chains were all read from a single sample in a study of spatial heterogeneity in lung cancer. General study results and limits: Mutation tallies in tumors tracked expanded intratumoral alpha and beta TCR counts.

Their target antigens are unknown. TCRdb re-analysed the 5' RACE reads in MiXCR, keeping a single row per CDR3 protein. The sample includes 4,500 to 6,500 distinct CDR3 sequences, 7% to 8% of them seen just once. As to time point: sample taken at primary tumor resection. The sequencing used lung tumor tissue, collected at surgery. The origin of the receptors is a female donor with early-stage non-small cell lung cancer.

At least ten counts were recorded for this clonotype. The chain links TRBV7-2 to TRBJ2-3; 7 bases are a match to TRBD2. Germline V gene lookup returns CDR1 SGHTA and CDR2 FQGNSA. Trimming took 7 bases from V and 10 from J; bases not matched to a gene: 20. This CDR3 has 16 residues. The CDR3 is CASNPRGAGIPTAQYF. The DNA of the CDR3 is TGTGCCAGCAACCCGCGGGGAGCGGGGATCCCTACTGCGCAGTATTTT.

By sample fraction, this clonotype is medium-sized. For the CDR3, the DNA is TGTGCCAGCAGCTTATCGGGGAGCCCTGAAGCTTTCTTT. Protein product: CASSLSGSPEAFF. The J gene is TRBJ1-1, the V gene TRBV5-4; D is undetermined. The CDR3 covers 13 residues. V gave up 2 bases and J gave up 6 bases, with 11 bases separating them. Germline loops: CDR1 SGHNT, CDR2 YYREEE (reference sequence).

This clonotype is judged medium-sized. Here the CDR3 reads CASIEDRAGTEAFF. The CDR3 region has the DNA TGTGCCAGCATCGAGGACAGGGCAGGCACTGAAGCTTTCTTT. The chain has TRBV6-1 and TRBJ1-1; 8 nucleotides line up with TRBD1. CDR3 size: 14 residues. The ends lost 7 bases at V and 4 bases at J; junction bases unmatched: 8. Germline V CDR1 and CDR2: MNHNS, SASEGT.

This clonotype was observed many times. The genes are TRBV4-1 and TRBJ1-5; D might be TRBD1 (5 bases). The germline gives CDR1 MGHRA, CDR2 YSYEKL. Trimming pared 0 bases from V and 6 bases from J, leaving 6 bases between. The CDR3 length is 13 residues. The DNA for the CDR3 is TGCGCCAGCAGCCAAGATACAGGTCAGCCCCAGCATTTT. The encoded protein is CASSQDTGQPQHF.

Relative to its sample, this clonotype is medium-sized. This rearrangement joins TRBV18 to TRBJ2-1, with D possibly being TRBD2 (6 bases). The CDR3 covers 16 residues. Trimming took off 2 bases at V and 6 bases at J, with 17 bases between the two ends. CDR1 and CDR2 (germline): KGHSH, LQKENI. CDR3 region: CASSPFPGVVGNEQFF. CDR3 DNA sequence: TGTGCCAGCTCACCATTCCCGGGAGTGGTAGGCAATGAGCAGTTCTTC.

Many counts were recorded for this clonotype. The rearrangement uses TRBV6-2 or TRBV6-3 and TRBJ2-2; the match to TRBD1 covers 7 bases. Germline trimming cut 6 bases from V and 0 bases from J; bases unmatched to any gene: 7. CDR1 and CDR2 (germline): MNHEY, SVGEGT. The CDR3 length is 16 residues. The CDR3 bases are TGTGCCAGCAGCAGAGACAGGGTCGCGAACACCGGGGAGCTGTTTTTT. Translated: CASSRDRVANTGELFF.

This clonotype is medium-sized within its sample. The gene calls are TRBV14 and TRBJ2-1; D may be TRBD2 (6 bases). The germline gives CDR1 SGHDN, CDR2 FVKESK. V was shortened by 11 bases and J by 0 bases, with 20 bases between the two germline ends. This CDR3 region has 16 residues. CDR3 sequence reads: CASGRREHLSYNEQFF. CDR3 DNA: TGTGCCTCGGGCCGCCGGGAGCATCTCTCCTACAATGAGCAGTTCTTC.

The rearrangement uses TRBV11-2 and TRBJ2-2, with TRBD2 as a possible D gene (6 bases). Trimming removed 3 bases from V and 4 bases from J, with 6 bases in between. Per germline, CDR1 SGHAT and CDR2 FQNNGV. The CDR3 consists of 13 residues. CDR3: CASSFGSTGELFF. The CDR3 DNA follows: TGTGCCAGCAGCTTCGGGAGCACCGGGGAGCTGTTTTTT. The full variable domain, in which reference TRBV11-2 and TRBJ2-2 provide the parts outside the CDR3, is EAGVAQSPRYKIIEKRQSVAFWCNPISGHATLYWYQQILGQGPKLLIQFQNNGVVDDSQLPKDRFSAERLKGVDSTLKIQPAKLEDSAVYLCASSFGSTGELFFGEGSRLTVL.

This clonotype is classed as medium-sized. This sequence joins TRBV2 and TRBJ2-7; perhaps D is TRBD1 or TRBD2 (5 bases each). The CDR3 loop spans 11 amino acids. Trimming stripped 8 bases from V and 6 bases from J, with 11 bases between. In germline, CDR1 is SNHLY, CDR2 FYNNEI. The CDR3 DNA is TGTGCCAGCGGGGGAATGGGCGAGCAGTACTTC. Protein sequence: CASGGMGEQYF.

By share, this clonotype ranks as medium-sized. The chain has TRBV11-2 and TRBJ1-3, with no clear D. The CDR3 contains 17 residues. The germline V gene has CDR1 SGHAT and CDR2 FQNNGV. With 5 bases removed from V and 2 bases from J, the gap between germline ends came to 19 bases. CDR3 residues: CASSPQTPPMAGNTIYF. CDR3 nucleotides: TGTGCCAGCAGCCCCCAAACCCCCCCGATGGCTGGAAACACCATATATTTT.

This clonotype was recorded a few times. The J gene is TRBJ2-3, the V gene TRBV29-1; D is possibly TRBD1 or TRBD2 (5 bases each). Trimming took off 3 bases at V and 3 bases at J, with 10 bases between the two ends. Germline CDR1 is SQVTM and CDR2 is ANQGSEA. This CDR3 is built from 13 residues. CDR3 in DNA: TGCAGCGTTGACGATGGGACGACAGATACGCAGTATTTT. This sequence encodes CSVDDGTTDTQYF.

This clonotype is medium-sized (0.01 to 0.1%) within its sample. At one of its ends the junction is not consistent with the germline gene, which may arise from a read error. CDR3 sequence (DNA): TGTGCCAGCAGTCACTCGGGACAGGGGCCGTTCTTT. It encodes CASSHSGQGPFF. The chain joins TRBV6-2 or TRBV6-3 to TRBJ1-1; 10 bases are a match to TRBD1. The CDR3 runs to 12 residues. Germline assignment: CDR1 MNHEY and CDR2 SVGEGT.

This clonotype is classed as medium-sized. Relative to the germline gene, one junction end is altered; a read error may explain this. This chain connects TRBV7-2 to TRBJ2-2, with TRBD2 identical over 7 bases. The germline CDR1 and CDR2 sequences are SGHTA and FQGNSA. The CDR3 loop spans 14 amino acids. In nucleotides, the CDR3 is TGTGCCAGCAGATTAGCGGGTTTCACCGGGGAGCTGTTTTTT. This gives the protein CASRLAGFTGELFF.

Sample share makes this clonotype medium-sized (0.01 to 0.1%). The V call is TRBV7-8, the J call TRBJ2-2; D uncertain. V shed 1 base and J shed 0 bases, with 6 bases lying between them. This CDR3 spans 15 amino acids. Germline loops: CDR1 SGHVS, CDR2 FQNEAQ. The CDR3 nucleotides read TGTGCCAGCAGCTTAGAACTCTCGAACACCGGGGAGCTGTTTTTT. Residues: CASSLELSNTGELFF.

At least ten counts were recorded for this clonotype. This chain links TRBV6-1 with TRBJ2-1, with 9 bases aligning to TRBD1. Trimming took 8 bases from V and 7 from J; bases not matched to a gene: 9. CDR3 length equals 14 residues. Germline V gene sequence: CDR1 MNHNS, CDR2 SASEGT. The CDR3 coding sequence is TGTGCCAGCGACAGGGGGGGTCAGTGGAATGAGCAGTTCTTC. Translation: CASDRGGQWNEQFF.

By proportion, this clonotype is medium-sized. The gene calls are TRBV11-3 and TRBJ2-1; D uncertain. There are 13 residues in the CDR3. With 5 bases removed from V and 5 bases from J, the gap between germline ends came to 10 bases. The germline V gene has CDR1 SGHNT and CDR2 YENEEA. DNA for the CDR3: TGTGCCAGCAGCCTAGGACGGAACAATGAGCAGTTCTTC. Translation gives CASSLGRNNEQFF.

This clonotype has only a few counts. The chain recombines TRBV2 with TRBJ2-2, with D perhaps matching TRBD2 (6 bases). The CDR3 totals 15 residues. Germline CDR1 reads SNHLY; CDR2 reads FYNNEI. V lost 1 base and J lost 6, with 12 bases in between. The CDR3 region is CASSEGEVSPGELFF. The CDR3 coding sequence is TGTGCCAGCAGTGAAGGGGAGGTTTCACCCGGGGAGCTGTTTTTT.

This clonotype ranks as medium-sized (0.01 to 0.1%). The chain recombines TRBV19 with TRBJ2-2; a weak D match, TRBD1 (5 bases). The length of the CDR3 is 18 residues. Per the germline V gene, CDR1 is LNHDA and CDR2 is SQIVND (reference sequence). Trimming cost V 5 bases and J 0 bases, with 19 bases left between them. CDR3 coding DNA: TGTGCCAGTAGTGACCCAAGGGGCAGGACCGCGAACACCGGGGAGCTGTTTTTT. Protein: CASSDPRGRTANTGELFF.